What follows are 25 T cell receptor beta chains derived from one specimen sequenced in a study of vaccination effects on CD4 cells after COVID-19. These receptors' antigens are unknown. Before sequencing took place, the ViraFEST assay used viral peptide pools to expand antigen-specific CD4+ T cells. With approximately 9 days of culture completed, CD4+ T cells were isolated. All study participants received two doses of BNT162b2 or mRNA-1273 vaccine. Profiling relied on immunoSEQ multiplex PCR, and the TCRdb table lists in-frame clones only, not all of them. The sample holds around 46,000 clones, 65% to 75% seen once. Sequenced here: CD4+ T cells from PBMCs cultured with HCoV-OC43 spike peptides, sampled after COVID-19 vaccination. The subset is: HCoV-OC43 spike overlapping peptide pool stimulation. These receptors all come from a human donor who received a COVID-19 vaccine.

This chain uses TRBV3-1 (or the pseudogene TRBV3-2) with TRBJ2-2; no clear D gene. Per the germline V gene, CDR1 is LGHDT and CDR2 is YNNKEL (reference sequence). The CDR3 extends over 15 amino acids. V was clipped by 2 bases and J by 6 bases, with 13 bases between them. As DNA, the CDR3 is TGTGCCAGCAGCCAATTAGGCGGTGGTGCCGGGGAGCTGTTTTTT. It translates to CASSQLGGGAGELFF.

The gene calls are TRBV3-1 (or the pseudogene TRBV3-2) and TRBJ2-5; D perhaps matches TRBD2 (6 bases). Germline CDR1 LGHDT, CDR2 YNNKEL (reference sequence). This CDR3 spans 13 amino acids. Trimming took 6 bases from V and 5 from J, leaving 13 bases between them. The CDR3 DNA reads TGTGCCAGCAGACGGGACTTGCGGGAGACCCAGTACTTC. It codes for CASRRDLRETQYF.

This sequence joins TRBV19 and TRBJ1-1, with 9 bases matching TRBD1. Germline V gene data show CDR1 as LNHDA and CDR2 as SQIVND (reference sequence). Trimming took 1 base from V and 6 from J; bases not matched to a gene: 9. This CDR3 is 16 amino acids long. As DNA, the CDR3 is TGTGCCAGTAGTATAGGGGTGGGACAGGGAACTTCTGAAGCTTTCTTT. It yields the protein CASSIGVGQGTSEAFF.

This clone was found a few times. CDR3 bases: TGTGCCATCAGTGATGTGACTGGAAACACCATATATTTT. This encodes CAISDVTGNTIYF. V gene TRBV10-3 combines with J gene TRBJ1-3; no reliable D call. Deletions cut 3 bases from V and 2 bases from J, with 5 bases between. The germline gives CDR1 ENHRY, CDR2 SYGVKD. CDR3 size: 13 residues.

J is TRBJ2-5 and V is TRBV7-9; 12 bases align to TRBD1. V was pared by 5 bases and J by 2 bases, with 6 bases of the junction left unmatched. The CDR3 is 16 amino acids. The germline V gene encodes CDR1 SEHNR and CDR2 FQNEAQ (reference sequence). The CDR3 DNA reads TGTGCCAGCAGCAAAGGGACAGGGGGCTGGCAAGAGACCCAGTACTTC. Protein sequence: CASSKGTGGWQETQYF.

The rearrangement joins TRBV2 to TRBJ1-2; 8 bases fit TRBD1. From germline, CDR1 is SNHLY and CDR2 FYNNEI. There are 13 residues in the CDR3. V lost 6 bases to trimming and J lost 7 bases; unmatched junction nucleotides: 7. The CDR3 bases are TGTGCCAGCAGCTTAGGGACAGGCCTTGGCTACACCTTC. This codes for CASSLGTGLGYTF. Full variable domain (missing parts from reference TRBV2 and TRBJ1-2): EPEVTQTPSHQVTQMGQEVILRCVPISNHLYFYWYRQILGQKVEFLVSFYNNEISEKSEIFDDQFSVERPDGSNFTLKIRSTKLEDSAMYFCASSLGTGLGYTFGSGTRLTVV.

V is TRBV12-3 or TRBV12-4 and J is TRBJ2-5; TRBD2 might be the D (5 bases). The CDR3 length is 13 residues. V gave up 2 bases and J gave up 5 bases, with 9 bases separating them. The CDR3 spells CASSLIGVETQYF. CDR3 DNA: TGTGCCAGCAGTTTAATCGGGGTGGAGACCCAGTACTTC.

V gene TRBV4-2 combines with J gene TRBJ1-2; D is unclear. Per the germline V gene, CDR1 is LGHNA and CDR2 is YNFKEQ. V dropped 1 base and J dropped 8 bases, with 14 bases sitting between them. The CDR3 has 14 residues. CDR3 nucleotides: TGTGCCAGCAGCCAAGGGCAGACGGTCAGGGGCTACACCTTC. The encoded protein is CASSQGQTVRGYTF.

The chain combines TRBV6-1 with TRBJ1-6; D uncertain. Germline loops: CDR1 MNHNS, CDR2 SASEGT. V was cut by 2 bases and J by 10 bases, with 21 bases left in between. There are 17 residues in the CDR3. The CDR3 here is CASSESGLRASQSPLHF. The DNA of the CDR3 is TGTGCCAGCAGTGAAAGTGGATTGAGGGCGAGCCAGTCACCCCTCCACTTT.

This clone was counted only a few times. This chain uses TRBV5-4 with TRBJ1-2; the D is unclear. CDR3 length equals 12 residues. Germline V gene lookup returns CDR1 SGHNT and CDR2 YYREEE (reference sequence). Trimming stripped 1 base from V and 6 bases from J, with 7 bases between. The CDR3 region has the DNA TGTGCCAGCAGCTTGTTAACAGATGGCTACACCTTC. Its translation: CASSLLTDGYTF.

This clone has just a few counts. V and J are TRBV7-7 and TRBJ2-1; 10 bases align to TRBD1. CDR1 and CDR2 from the germline V gene are SSHAT and FNYEAQ (reference sequence). Trimming took 5 bases from V and 5 from J; bases not matched to a gene: 6. This CDR3 is built from 15 residues. The CDR3 spells CASSRDRGLDNEQFF. The CDR3 DNA reads as TGTGCCAGCAGCCGGGACAGGGGTTTAGACAATGAGCAGTTCTTC.

The gene calls are TRBV6-6 and TRBJ1-1, with D possibly being TRBD1 (5 bases). V lost 4 bases to trimming and J lost 4 bases, with 16 bases between them. Germline V CDR1 and CDR2: MNHNY, SVGAGI (reference sequence). The CDR3 totals 15 residues. In DNA form, the CDR3 reads TGTGCCAGCAGTTCCGGGACGGGGGGAGGCACTGAAGCTTTCTTT. Translated, it gives CASSSGTGGGTEAFF.

The rearrangement links TRBV18 to TRBJ2-1, with 11 bases fitting TRBD2. The V and J ends lost 3 bases and 6 bases, in that order; junction bases with no gene match: 7. The CDR3 spans 16 residues. CDR1 and CDR2 (germline): KGHSH, LQKENI. CDR3 sequence reads: CASSPGLAGRGNEQFF. The CDR3 DNA follows: TGTGCCAGCTCACCTGGACTAGCGGGTCGTGGCAATGAGCAGTTCTTC. Looking up the rest from reference TRBV18 and TRBJ2-1 gives the full variable domain: NAGVMQNPRHLVRRRGQEARLRCSPMKGHSHVYWYRQLPEEGLKFMVYLQKENIIDESGMPKERFSAEFPKEGPSILRIQQVVRGDSAAYFCASSPGLAGRGNEQFFGPGTRLTVL.

This sequence joins TRBV3-1 (or the pseudogene TRBV3-2) and TRBJ2-2; 10 nucleotides line up with TRBD2. CDR1 is LGHDT and CDR2 is YNNKEL in the germline V gene (reference sequence). Trimming cost V 3 bases and J 4 bases; bases outside gene matches: 8. The CDR3 covers 17 residues. CDR3 region: CASSHLYSGRSTGELFF. CDR3 sequence (DNA): TGTGCCAGCAGCCACCTATATAGCGGGAGGAGCACCGGGGAGCTGTTTTTT.

Comment on this clone: In the same sample, other DNA sequences code for this CDR3. The rearrangement joins TRBV5-1 to TRBJ1-1; D remains ambiguous. The CDR3 is 12 amino acids. V lost 2 bases to trimming and J lost 2 bases, with 4 bases between them. Germline loops: CDR1 SGHRS, CDR2 YFSETQ. The CDR3 sequence is CASSLANTEAFF. The CDR3 DNA reads TGCGCCAGCAGCTTAGCCAACACTGAAGCTTTCTTT.

The chain has TRBV2 and TRBJ2-3, with TRBD2 identical over 13 bases. The ends lost 8 bases at V and 5 bases at J; junction bases unmatched: 4. The length of the CDR3 is 14 residues. Germline values: CDR1 SNHLY, CDR2 FYNNEI. CDR3 sequence: CASAGLAGRDTQYF. DNA for the CDR3: TGTGCCAGCGCGGGACTAGCGGGGAGAGATACGCAGTATTTT.

The chain employs TRBV6-2 or TRBV6-3 and TRBJ2-3, with 9 nucleotides matching TRBD1. V lost 5 bases to trimming and J lost 4 bases; unmatched junction nucleotides: 13. Germline V lookup: CDR1 MNHEY, CDR2 SVGEGT. This CDR3 spans 17 amino acids. This CDR3 is CASSDPSGTGPPDTQYF. CDR3 nucleotide sequence: TGTGCCAGCAGTGACCCTTCCGGGACAGGGCCGCCAGATACGCAGTATTTT.

This clone was seen more than once but under ten times. The rearrangement links TRBV10-1 to TRBJ2-1; D tentatively reads TRBD1 or TRBD2 (5 bases each). This CDR3 spans 15 amino acids. V was pared by 2 bases and J by 1 base, with 9 bases between. CDR1 and CDR2 from the germline V gene are WNHNN and SYGVQD (reference sequence). The CDR3 loop is CASSENGASYNEQFF. DNA for the CDR3: TGCGCCAGCAGTGAGAACGGGGCTTCCTACAATGAGCAGTTCTTC.

This chain connects TRBV2 to TRBJ1-1, with 12 nucleotides matching TRBD1. CDR1 is SNHLY, CDR2 FYNNEI, per germline. V shed 4 bases and J 10 bases; nucleotides not matched to a gene: 7. The CDR3 is made up of 14 amino acids. The CDR3 loop is CASSGDRGPRGAFF. The CDR3 DNA sequence: TGTGCCAGCAGTGGGGACAGGGGGCCCCGCGGAGCTTTCTTT. Complete variable domain (other parts from reference TRBV2 and TRBJ1-1): EPEVTQTPSHQVTQMGQEVILRCVPISNHLYFYWYRQILGQKVEFLVSFYNNEISEKSEIFDDQFSVERPDGSNFTLKIRSTKLEDSAMYFCASSGDRGPRGAFFGQGTRLTVV.

This clone occurred a few times. This chain links TRBV2 with TRBJ2-7; no firm D call. Trimming took off 3 bases at V and 3 bases at J, with 6 bases between the two ends. The V gene's germline CDR1 is SNHLY and CDR2 FYNNEI. The CDR3 is 12 amino acids. The CDR3 DNA sequence: TGTGCCAGCAGTGACGACGTCTACGAGCAGTACTTC. Translated: CASSDDVYEQYF.

V is TRBV5-1 and J is TRBJ2-5; D not certain. The CDR3 is 14 amino acids. Per germline, CDR1 SGHRS and CDR2 YFSETQ. V was clipped by 3 bases and J by 5 bases, with 14 bases between them. CDR3 amino acids: CASSSTGGTETQYF. The CDR3 region has the DNA TGCGCCAGCAGCTCAACGGGCGGAACTGAGACCCAGTACTTC.

The chain carries TRBV21-1 and TRBJ2-5. TRBV21-1 is a pseudogene locus. CDR3 length: 17 residues. The CDR3 region is CASSKEAGHPTKETQYF. CDR3 DNA sequence: TGTGCCAGCAGCAAAGAGGCGGGACACCCAACCAAAGAGACCCAGTACTTC.

The chain uses TRBV18 and TRBJ1-5; 7 bases agree with TRBD1. CDR3 size: 14 residues. The germline gives CDR1 KGHSH, CDR2 LQKENI. V dropped 2 bases and J dropped 3; count of bases not matched to a gene: 1. The CDR3 region has the DNA TGTGCCAGCTCACCAACAGGGGACAATCAGCCCCAGCATTTT. It encodes CASSPTGDNQPQHF.

This clone was observed a few times. The rearrangement joins TRBV3-1 (or the pseudogene TRBV3-2) to TRBJ1-2; D remains ambiguous. CDR3 length: 13 residues. Germline assignment: CDR1 LGHDT and CDR2 YNNKEL (reference sequence). Between the trimmed V and J ends, which lost 1 base and 5 bases, there was a span of 8 bases. CDR3 residues: CASSQAQTYGYTF. In DNA, the CDR3 is TGTGCCAGCAGCCAAGCACAGACATATGGCTACACCTTC.

The chain combines TRBV9 with TRBJ2-7; no reliable D call. CDR1 and CDR2 from the germline V gene are SGDLS and YYNGEE. This CDR3 has 13 amino acids. V lost 0 bases to trimming and J lost 0 bases, with 4 bases between them. CDR3 coding DNA: TGTGCCAGCAGCGTAGAGCTCTCCTACGAGCAGTACTTC. Its protein product is CASSVELSYEQYF. Looking up the rest from reference TRBV9 and TRBJ2-7 gives the full variable domain: DSGVTQTPKHLITATGQRVTLRCSPRSGDLSVYWYQQSLDQGLQFLIQYYNGEERAKGNILERFSAQQFPDLHSELNLSSLELGDSALYFCASSVELSYEQYFGPGTRLTVT.